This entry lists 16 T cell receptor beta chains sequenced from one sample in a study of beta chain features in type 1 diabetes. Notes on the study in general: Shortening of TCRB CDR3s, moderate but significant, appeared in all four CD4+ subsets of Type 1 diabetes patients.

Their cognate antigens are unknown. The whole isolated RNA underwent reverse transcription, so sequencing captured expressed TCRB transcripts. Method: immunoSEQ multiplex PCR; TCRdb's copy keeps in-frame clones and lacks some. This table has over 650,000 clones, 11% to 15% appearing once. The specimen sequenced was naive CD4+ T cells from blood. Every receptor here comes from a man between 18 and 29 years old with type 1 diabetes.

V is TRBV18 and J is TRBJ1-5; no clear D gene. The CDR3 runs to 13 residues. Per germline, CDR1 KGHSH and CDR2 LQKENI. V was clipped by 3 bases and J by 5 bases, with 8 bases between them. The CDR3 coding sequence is TGTGCCAGCTCACCGGGGTTAGATCAGCCCCAGCATTTT. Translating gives CASSPGLDQPQHF.

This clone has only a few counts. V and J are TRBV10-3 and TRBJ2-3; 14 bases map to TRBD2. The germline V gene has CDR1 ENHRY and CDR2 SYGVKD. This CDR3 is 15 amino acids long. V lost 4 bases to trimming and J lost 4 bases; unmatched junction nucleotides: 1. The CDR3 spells CAISAGLAGADTQYF. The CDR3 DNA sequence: TGTGCCATCAGTGCGGGACTAGCGGGGGCAGATACGCAGTATTTT.

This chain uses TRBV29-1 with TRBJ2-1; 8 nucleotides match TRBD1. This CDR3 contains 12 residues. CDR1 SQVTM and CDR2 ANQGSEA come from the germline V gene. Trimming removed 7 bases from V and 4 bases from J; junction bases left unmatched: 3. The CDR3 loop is CSGGQVYNEQFF. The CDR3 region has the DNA TGCAGCGGGGGACAGGTTTACAATGAGCAGTTCTTC.

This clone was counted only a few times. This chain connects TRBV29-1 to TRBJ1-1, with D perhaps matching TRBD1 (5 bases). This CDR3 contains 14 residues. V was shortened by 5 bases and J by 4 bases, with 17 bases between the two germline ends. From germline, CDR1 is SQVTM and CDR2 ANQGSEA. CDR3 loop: CSVSGRRGSTEAFF. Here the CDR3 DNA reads TGCAGCGTTTCGGGTAGGAGGGGTAGCACTGAAGCTTTCTTT.

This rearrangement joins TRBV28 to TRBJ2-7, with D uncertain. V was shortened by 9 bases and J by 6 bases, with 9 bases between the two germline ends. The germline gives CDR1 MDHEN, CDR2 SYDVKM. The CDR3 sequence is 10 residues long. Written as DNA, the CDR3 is TGTGCCAGTGCAGAGGCCGAGCAGTACTTC. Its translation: CASAEAEQYF.

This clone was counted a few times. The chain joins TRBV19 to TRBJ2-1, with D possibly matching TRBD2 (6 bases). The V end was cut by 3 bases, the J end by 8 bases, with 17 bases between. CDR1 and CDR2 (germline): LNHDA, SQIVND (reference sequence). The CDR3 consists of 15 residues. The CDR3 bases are TGTGCCAGTAGTATCTCTAGCGAATCCCCCGATGAGCAGTTCTTC. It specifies CASSISSESPDEQFF.

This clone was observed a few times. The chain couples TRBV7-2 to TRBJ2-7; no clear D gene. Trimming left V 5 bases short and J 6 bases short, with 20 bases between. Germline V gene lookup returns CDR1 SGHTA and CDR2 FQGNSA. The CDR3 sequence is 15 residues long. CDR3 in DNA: TGTGCCAGCAGCGATACCCCCCTCGGTTGGCCCGAGCAGTACTTC. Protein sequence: CASSDTPLGWPEQYF. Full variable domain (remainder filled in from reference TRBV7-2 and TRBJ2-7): GAGVSQSPSNKVTEKGKDVELRCDPISGHTALYWYRQSLGQGLEFLIYFQGNSAPDKSGLPSDRFSAERTGGSVSTLTIQRTQQEDSAVYLCASSDTPLGWPEQYFGPGTRLTVT.

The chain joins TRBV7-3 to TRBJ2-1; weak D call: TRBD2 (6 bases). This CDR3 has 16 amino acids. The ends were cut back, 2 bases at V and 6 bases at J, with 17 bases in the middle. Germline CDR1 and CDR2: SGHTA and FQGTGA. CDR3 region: CASSLAAGPVSNEQFF. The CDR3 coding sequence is TGTGCCAGCAGCTTAGCGGCGGGGCCCGTTAGCAATGAGCAGTTCTTC.

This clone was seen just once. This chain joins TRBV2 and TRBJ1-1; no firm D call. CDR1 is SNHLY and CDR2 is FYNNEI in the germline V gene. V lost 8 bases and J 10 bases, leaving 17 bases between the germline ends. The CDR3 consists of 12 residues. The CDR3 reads CASGVRGEGAFF. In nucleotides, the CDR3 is TGTGCCAGCGGCGTCCGTGGGGAGGGAGCTTTCTTT.

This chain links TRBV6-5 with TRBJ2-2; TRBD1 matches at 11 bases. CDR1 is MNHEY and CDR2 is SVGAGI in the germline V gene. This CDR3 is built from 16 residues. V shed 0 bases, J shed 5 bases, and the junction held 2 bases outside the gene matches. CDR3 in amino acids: CASSYSDRGLTGELFF. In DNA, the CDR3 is TGTGCCAGCAGTTACTCGGACAGGGGGCTGACCGGGGAGCTGTTTTTT.

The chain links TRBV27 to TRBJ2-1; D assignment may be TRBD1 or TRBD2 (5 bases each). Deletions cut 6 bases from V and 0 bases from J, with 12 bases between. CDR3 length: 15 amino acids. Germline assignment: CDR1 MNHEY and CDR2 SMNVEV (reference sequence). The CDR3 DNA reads TGTGCCAGCAGGCAGTTGGGACCCTCCTACAATGAGCAGTTCTTC. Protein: CASRQLGPSYNEQFF.

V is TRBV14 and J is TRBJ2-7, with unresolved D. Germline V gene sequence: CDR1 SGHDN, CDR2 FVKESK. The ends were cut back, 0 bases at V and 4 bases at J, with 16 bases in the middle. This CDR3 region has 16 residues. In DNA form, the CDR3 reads TGTGCCAGCAGCCAAGATCAACGCCAAGGGATGTACGAGCAGTACTTC. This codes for CASSQDQRQGMYEQYF.

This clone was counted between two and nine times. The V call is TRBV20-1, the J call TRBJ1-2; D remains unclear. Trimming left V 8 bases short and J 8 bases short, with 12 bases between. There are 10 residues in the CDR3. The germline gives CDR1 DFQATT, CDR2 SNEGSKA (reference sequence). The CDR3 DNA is TGCAGTCATCCCCTGGACGGCTACACCTTC. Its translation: CSHPLDGYTF.

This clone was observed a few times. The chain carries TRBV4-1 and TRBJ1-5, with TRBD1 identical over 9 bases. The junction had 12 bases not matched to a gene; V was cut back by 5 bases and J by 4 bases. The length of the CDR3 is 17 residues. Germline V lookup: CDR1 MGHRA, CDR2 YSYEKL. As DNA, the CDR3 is TGCGCCAGCAGCTTCAGGACAGGGGAACGCGGGAATCAGCCCCAGCATTTT. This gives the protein CASSFRTGERGNQPQHF.

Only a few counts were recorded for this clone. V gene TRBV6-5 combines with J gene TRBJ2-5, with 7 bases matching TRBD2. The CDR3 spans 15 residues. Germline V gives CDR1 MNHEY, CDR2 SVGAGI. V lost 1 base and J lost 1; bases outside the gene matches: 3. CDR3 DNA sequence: TGTGCCAGCAGTTACTTAGGGACTACCCAAGAGACCCAGTACTTC. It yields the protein CASSYLGTTQETQYF.

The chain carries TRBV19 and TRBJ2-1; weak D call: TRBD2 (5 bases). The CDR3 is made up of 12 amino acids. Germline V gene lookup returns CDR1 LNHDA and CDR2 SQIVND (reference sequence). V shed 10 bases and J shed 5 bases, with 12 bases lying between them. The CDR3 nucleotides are TGTGCCACCGGACTCTATGACAATGAGCAGTTCTTC. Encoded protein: CATGLYDNEQFF.